Listed here are 19 T cell receptor beta chains from one sample, sequenced in a study of OX40 agonist ivuxolimab in advanced cancers. Repertoires were generated with immunoSEQ multiplex PCR, while TCRdb's copy carries only in-frame clones and drops some. The table includes about 46,000 clones, approximately 88% detected once. The specimen comprised CD4+ or CD8+ T cells sorted from blood, sampled in a trial of the OX40 agonist ivuxolimab. All receptors derive from an adult with an advanced solid tumor such as melanoma, head and neck, liver or kidney cancer.

The chain recombines TRBV9 with TRBJ2-5, with TRBD1 identical over 7 bases. Per germline, CDR1 SGDLS and CDR2 YYNGEE. The CDR3 has 15 residues. V lost 4 bases, J lost 5 bases, and 11 bases stayed unmatched. The CDR3 region is CASSSQQGRGETQYF. In nucleotides, the CDR3 is TGTGCCAGCAGCTCCCAACAGGGGAGAGGGGAGACCCAGTACTTC.

The chain carries TRBV6-6 and TRBJ1-1; possibly TRBD1 for D (6 bases). This CDR3 has 14 amino acids. Trimming removed 5 bases from V and 3 bases from J, with 13 bases in between. Germline V gene sequence: CDR1 MNHNY, CDR2 SVGAGI (reference sequence). The CDR3 reads CASSILGGDTEAFF. The CDR3, as DNA: TGTGCCAGCAGTATCCTAGGGGGAGACACTGAAGCTTTCTTT.

The chain uses TRBV7-6 and TRBJ1-6; no reliable D call. CDR3 length: 15 residues. V lost 5 bases and J 4 bases, leaving 12 bases between the germline ends. Germline V gene lookup returns CDR1 SGHVS and CDR2 FNYEAQ. DNA of the CDR3: TGTGCCAGCAGCGAAACCGGGAGTTATAATTCACCCCTCCACTTT. It is translated as CASSETGSYNSPLHF.

This clone has only one observation. The gene calls are TRBV5-1 and TRBJ2-2; D not certain. Trimming took off 4 bases at V and 1 base at J, with 17 bases between the two ends. Germline lookup yields CDR1 SGHRS and CDR2 YFSETQ. CDR3 length: 17 residues. This chain's CDR3 is CASSGNGLRLNTGELFF. The CDR3 nucleotides are TGCGCCAGCAGCGGAAACGGCCTAAGATTGAACACCGGGGAGCTGTTTTTT.

This clone was counted a single time. V is TRBV11-2 and J is TRBJ2-1, with 11 positions matching TRBD2. The CDR3 contains 15 residues. CDR1 and CDR2 (germline): SGHAT, FQNNGV. V lost 3 bases to trimming and J lost 8 bases; unmatched junction nucleotides: 6. The CDR3 region is CASSFLSGGADEQFF. The CDR3 region has the DNA TGTGCCAGCAGCTTCCTTAGCGGGGGGGCCGATGAGCAGTTCTTC.

The V and J genes are TRBV5-1 and TRBJ2-5, with 8 bases that match TRBD2. From germline, CDR1 is SGHRS and CDR2 YFSETQ. J lost 1 base, V lost 4 bases, and 3 bases had no gene match. CDR3 length equals 14 residues. The CDR3 here is CASSPGRGQETQYF. The DNA of the CDR3 is TGCGCCAGCAGCCCCGGGAGGGGCCAAGAGACCCAGTACTTC.

In this sample, this clone turned up once. The rearrangement joins TRBV9 to TRBJ2-6; D ambiguous. CDR3 length: 15 amino acids. V gave up 1 base and J gave up 0 bases, with 5 bases separating them. The germline V gene encodes CDR1 SGDLS and CDR2 YYNGEE. The CDR3 region is CASSVRGSGANVLTF. Here the CDR3 DNA reads TGTGCCAGCAGCGTACGCGGCTCTGGGGCCAACGTCCTGACTTTC.

J is TRBJ1-1 and V is TRBV11-2, with a possible D match to TRBD1 (6 bases). Trimming left V 1 base short and J 10 bases short, with 19 bases between. This CDR3 spans 15 amino acids. Germline assignment: CDR1 SGHAT and CDR2 FQNNGV. CDR3 sequence: CASSLGPFQGIGAFF. The CDR3 DNA reads as TGTGCCAGCAGCTTAGGGCCTTTCCAGGGGATTGGAGCTTTCTTT.

This clone was seen a few times. This sequence joins TRBV6-1 and TRBJ2-7; 7 positions match TRBD2. The junction had 8 bases not matched to a gene; V was cut back by 1 base and J by 5 bases. The CDR3 contains 15 residues. Germline loops: CDR1 MNHNS, CDR2 SASEGT. In nucleotides, the CDR3 is TGTGCCAGCAGTGAAGGGGGGGGAGGGCCCCACGAGCAGTACTTC. It yields the protein CASSEGGGGPHEQYF.

The genes are TRBV6-5 and TRBJ1-2; unclear D gene. Germline CDR1 is MNHEY and CDR2 is SVGAGI. V lost 6 bases and J lost 6, with 20 bases in between. The length of the CDR3 is 15 residues. Written as DNA, the CDR3 is TGTGCCAGCAGGTCCATTGCGGGGATAAGGGATGGCTACACCTTC. This gives the protein CASRSIAGIRDGYTF.

CDR3 loop: CASSFVGEQFF. CDR3 DNA sequence: TGTGCCAGCAGCTTTGTGGGTGAGCAGTTCTTC. The J gene is TRBJ2-1, the V gene TRBV11-3; unclear D gene. Trimming stripped 3 bases from V and 9 bases from J, with 6 bases between. The CDR3 extends over 11 amino acids. Germline values: CDR1 SGHNT, CDR2 YENEEA.

The J gene is TRBJ1-1, the V gene TRBV6-5, with D unresolved. CDR3 length: 13 residues. The germline V gene encodes CDR1 MNHEY and CDR2 SVGAGI. The ends were cut back, 5 bases at V and 0 bases at J, with 7 bases in the middle. CDR3 sequence: CASSPTVNTEAFF. CDR3 sequence (DNA): TGTGCCAGCAGTCCAACAGTGAACACTGAAGCTTTCTTT.

The chain is built from TRBV5-1 and TRBJ1-2; D is perhaps TRBD1 (5 bases). V dropped 4 bases and J dropped 2 bases, with 9 bases sitting between them. The CDR3 spans 13 residues. In germline, CDR1 is SGHRS, CDR2 YFSETQ. Here the CDR3 DNA reads TGCGCCAGCAGCATCGACAGCAACTATGGCTACACCTTC. This translates into CASSIDSNYGYTF.

The rearrangement links TRBV27 to TRBJ2-2; weak D call: TRBD1 (6 bases). Trimming left V 8 bases short and J 4 bases short, with 29 bases between. Germline V gives CDR1 MNHEY, CDR2 SMNVEV (reference sequence). The CDR3 extends over 19 amino acids. The CDR3 reads CASHPLGNLRQAGTGELFF. The CDR3 DNA reads as TGTGCCAGCCACCCCCTAGGTAACCTGCGACAGGCGGGCACCGGGGAGCTGTTTTTT.

This clone was counted a single time. The J gene is TRBJ2-7, the V gene TRBV2, with TRBD2 matching 12 bases. This CDR3 is built from 16 residues. With 8 bases clipped from V and 6 bases from J, the junction kept 14 bases outside the gene matches. Germline CDR1 SNHLY, CDR2 FYNNEI. The CDR3 coding sequence is TGTGCCAGCCAAACCCGACTGACTAGCGGGAGTACCGAGCAGTACTTC. Its translation is CASQTRLTSGSTEQYF.

V usage is TRBV5-1 and J usage is TRBJ2-1; D is undetermined. The CDR3 has 12 amino acids. Trimming stripped 0 bases from V and 8 bases from J, with 6 bases between. Germline lookup yields CDR1 SGHRS and CDR2 YFSETQ. The CDR3 loop reads CASSLDRYEQFF. CDR3 DNA: TGCGCCAGCAGCTTGGATAGGTATGAGCAGTTCTTC.

The V gene is TRBV11-2, the J gene TRBJ1-1; 9 bases fit TRBD1. Germline V lookup: CDR1 SGHAT, CDR2 FQNNGV. Trimming removed 5 bases from V and 4 bases from J; junction bases left unmatched: 8. The CDR3 runs to 15 residues. CDR3 sequence (DNA): TGTGCCAGCAGCCTGGGACAGGGTGGTGTCACTGAAGCTTTCTTT. This translates into CASSLGQGGVTEAFF.

The chain recombines TRBV19 with TRBJ2-5; no firm D call. Near its end, the DNA agrees better with TRBJ2-7, so the J call may be wrong. Germline loops: CDR1 LNHDA, CDR2 SQIVND (reference sequence). The CDR3 loop spans 14 amino acids. CDR3 sequence: CASSIGAQSYEQYF. The CDR3, as DNA: TGTGCCAGTAGTATAGGGGCACAGTCCTACGAGCAGTACTTC.

The rearrangement links TRBV19 to TRBJ1-2; D is undetermined. Trimming left V 1 base short and J 2 bases short, with 14 bases between. Germline CDR1 reads LNHDA; CDR2 reads SQIVND (reference sequence). The CDR3 spans 16 residues. In nucleotides, the CDR3 is TGTGCCAGTAGTATAGTAGAACGGGGTTTAAACTATGGCTACACCTTC. Translating gives CASSIVERGLNYGYTF.